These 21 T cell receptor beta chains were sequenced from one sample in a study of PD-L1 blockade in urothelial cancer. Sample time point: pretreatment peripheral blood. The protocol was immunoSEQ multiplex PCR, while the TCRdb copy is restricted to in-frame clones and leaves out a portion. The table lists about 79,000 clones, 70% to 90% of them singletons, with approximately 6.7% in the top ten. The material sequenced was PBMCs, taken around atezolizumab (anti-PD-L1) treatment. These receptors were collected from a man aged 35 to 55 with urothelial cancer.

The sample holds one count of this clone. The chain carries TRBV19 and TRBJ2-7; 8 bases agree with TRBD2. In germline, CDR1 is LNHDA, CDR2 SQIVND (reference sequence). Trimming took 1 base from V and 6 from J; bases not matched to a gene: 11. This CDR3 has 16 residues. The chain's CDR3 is CASSIGTSYPRSEQYF. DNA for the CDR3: TGTGCCAGTAGTATAGGGACTAGCTACCCCCGTTCCGAGCAGTACTTC. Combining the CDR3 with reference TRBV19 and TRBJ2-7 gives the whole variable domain DGGITQSPKYLFRKEGQNVTLSCEQNLNHDAMYWYRQDPGQGLRLIYYSQIVNDFQKGDIAEGYSVSREKKESFPLTVTSAQKNPTAFYLCASSIGTSYPRSEQYFGPGTRLTVT.

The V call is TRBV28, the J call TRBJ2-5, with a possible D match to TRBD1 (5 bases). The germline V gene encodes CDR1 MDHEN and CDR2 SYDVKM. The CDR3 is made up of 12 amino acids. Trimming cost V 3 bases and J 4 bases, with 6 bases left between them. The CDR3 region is CASSFRGETQYF. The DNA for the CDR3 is TGTGCCAGCAGTTTTAGGGGAGAGACCCAGTACTTC. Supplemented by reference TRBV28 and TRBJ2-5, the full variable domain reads DVKVTQSSRYLVKRTGEKVFLECVQDMDHENMFWYRQDPGLGLRLIYFSYDVKMKEKGDIPEGYSVSREKKERFSLILESASTNQTSMYLCASSFRGETQYFGPGTRLLVL.

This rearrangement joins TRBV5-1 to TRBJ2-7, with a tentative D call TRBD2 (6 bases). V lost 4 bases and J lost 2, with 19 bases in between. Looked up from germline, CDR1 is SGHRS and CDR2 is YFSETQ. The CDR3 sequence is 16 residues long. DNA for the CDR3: TGCGCCAGCAGCCCGGTGGGCGGGACGGCAACCTACGAGCAGTACTTC. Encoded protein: CASSPVGGTATYEQYF.

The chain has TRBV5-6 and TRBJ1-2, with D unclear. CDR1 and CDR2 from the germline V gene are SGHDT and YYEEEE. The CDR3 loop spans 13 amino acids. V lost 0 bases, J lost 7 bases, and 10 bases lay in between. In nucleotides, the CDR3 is TGTGCCAGCAGCTTGGCCGAGTCCACTGGCTACACCTTC. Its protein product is CASSLAESTGYTF.

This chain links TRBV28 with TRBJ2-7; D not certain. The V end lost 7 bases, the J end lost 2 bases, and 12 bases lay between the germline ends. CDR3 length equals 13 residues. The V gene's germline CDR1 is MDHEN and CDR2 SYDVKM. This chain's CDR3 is CASTLTVPYEQYF. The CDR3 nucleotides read TGTGCCAGCACGCTAACGGTCCCCTACGAGCAGTACTTC. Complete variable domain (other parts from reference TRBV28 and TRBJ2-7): DVKVTQSSRYLVKRTGEKVFLECVQDMDHENMFWYRQDPGLGLRLIYFSYDVKMKEKGDIPEGYSVSREKKERFSLILESASTNQTSMYLCASTLTVPYEQYFGPGTRLTVT.

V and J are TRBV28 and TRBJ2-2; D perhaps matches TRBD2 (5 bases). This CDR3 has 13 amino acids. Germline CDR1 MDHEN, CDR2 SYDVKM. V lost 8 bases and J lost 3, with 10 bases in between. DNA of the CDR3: TGTGCCAGCGAGAGGGCGGACACCGGGGAGCTGTTTTTT. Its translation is CASERADTGELFF.

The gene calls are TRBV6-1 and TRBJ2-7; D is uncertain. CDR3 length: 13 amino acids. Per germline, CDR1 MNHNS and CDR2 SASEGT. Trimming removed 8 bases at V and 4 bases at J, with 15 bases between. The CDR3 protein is CASCRLPRYEQYF. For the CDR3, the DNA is TGTGCCAGCTGCCGGCTGCCTAGGTACGAGCAGTACTTC.

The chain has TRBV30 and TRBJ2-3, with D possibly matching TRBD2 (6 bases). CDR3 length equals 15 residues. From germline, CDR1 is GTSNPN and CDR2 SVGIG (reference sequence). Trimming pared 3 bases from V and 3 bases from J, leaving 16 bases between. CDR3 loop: CAWRSWGGQTDTQYF. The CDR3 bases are TGTGCCTGGAGGTCGTGGGGAGGTCAGACAGATACGCAGTATTTT. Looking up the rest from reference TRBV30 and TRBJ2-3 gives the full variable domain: SQTIHQWPATLVQPVGSPLSLECTVEGTSNPNLYWYRQAAGRGLQLLFYSVGIGQISSEVPQNLSASRPQDRQFILSSKKLLLSDSGFYLCAWRSWGGQTDTQYFGPGTRLTVL.

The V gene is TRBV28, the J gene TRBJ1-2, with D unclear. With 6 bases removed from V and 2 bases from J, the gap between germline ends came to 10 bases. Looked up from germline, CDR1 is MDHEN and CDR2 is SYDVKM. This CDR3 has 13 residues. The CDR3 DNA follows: TGTGCCAGCAGCTGGGCTCCAAACTATGGCTACACCTTC. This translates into CASSWAPNYGYTF.

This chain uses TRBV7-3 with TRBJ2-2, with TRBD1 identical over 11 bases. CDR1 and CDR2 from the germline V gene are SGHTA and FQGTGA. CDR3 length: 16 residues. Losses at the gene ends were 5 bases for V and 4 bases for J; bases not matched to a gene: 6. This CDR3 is CASSRRDRGTTGELFF. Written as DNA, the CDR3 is TGTGCCAGCAGCCGCCGGGACAGGGGGACCACCGGGGAGCTGTTTTTT.

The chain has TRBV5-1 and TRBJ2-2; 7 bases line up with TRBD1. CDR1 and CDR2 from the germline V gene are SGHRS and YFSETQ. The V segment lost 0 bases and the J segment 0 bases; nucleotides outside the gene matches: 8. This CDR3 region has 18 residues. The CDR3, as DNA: TGCGCCAGCAGCTTGGACGACAGGGCCCGAGCGAACACCGGGGAGCTGTTTTTT. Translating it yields CASSLDDRARANTGELFF.

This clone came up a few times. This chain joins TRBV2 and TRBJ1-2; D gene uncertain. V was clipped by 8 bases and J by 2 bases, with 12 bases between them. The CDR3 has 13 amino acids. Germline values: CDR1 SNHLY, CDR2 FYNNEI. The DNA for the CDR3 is TGTGCCAGCGCAGAACAAAAAAACTATGGCTACACCTTC. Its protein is CASAEQKNYGYTF.

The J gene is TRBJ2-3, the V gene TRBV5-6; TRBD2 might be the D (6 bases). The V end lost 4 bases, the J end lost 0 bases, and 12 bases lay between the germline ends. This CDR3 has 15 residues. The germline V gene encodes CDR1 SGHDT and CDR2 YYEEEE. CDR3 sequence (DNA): TGTGCCAGCAGCCGCGTGGCGGGAAGCACAGATACGCAGTATTTT. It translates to CASSRVAGSTDTQYF.

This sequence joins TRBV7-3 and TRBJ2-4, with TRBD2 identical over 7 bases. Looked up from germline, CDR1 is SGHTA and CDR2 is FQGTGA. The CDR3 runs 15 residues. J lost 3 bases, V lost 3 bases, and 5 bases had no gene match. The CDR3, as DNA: TGTGCCAGCAGCTTGAGCGGGATGGGCAAAAACATTCAGTACTTC. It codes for CASSLSGMGKNIQYF.

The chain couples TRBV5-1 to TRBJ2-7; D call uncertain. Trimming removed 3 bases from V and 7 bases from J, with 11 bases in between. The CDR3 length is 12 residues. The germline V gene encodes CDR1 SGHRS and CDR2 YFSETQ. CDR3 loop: CASSSIASEQYF. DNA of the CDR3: TGCGCCAGCAGCTCTATAGCCTCGGAGCAGTACTTC.

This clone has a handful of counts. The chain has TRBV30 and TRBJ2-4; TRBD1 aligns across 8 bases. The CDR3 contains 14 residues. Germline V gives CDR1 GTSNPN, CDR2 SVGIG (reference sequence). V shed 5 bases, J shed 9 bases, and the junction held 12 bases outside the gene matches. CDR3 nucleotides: TGTGCCTGGGACAGGACAGGGAGGACTGGCATTCAGTACTTC. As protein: CAWDRTGRTGIQYF.

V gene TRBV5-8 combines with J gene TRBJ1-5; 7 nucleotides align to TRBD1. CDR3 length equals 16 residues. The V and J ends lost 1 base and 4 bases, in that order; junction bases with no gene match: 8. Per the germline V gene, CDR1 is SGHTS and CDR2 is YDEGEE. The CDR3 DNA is TGTGCCAGCAGCTTGCGATCGGGACAGTTAAATCAGCCCCAGCATTTT. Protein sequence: CASSLRSGQLNQPQHF.

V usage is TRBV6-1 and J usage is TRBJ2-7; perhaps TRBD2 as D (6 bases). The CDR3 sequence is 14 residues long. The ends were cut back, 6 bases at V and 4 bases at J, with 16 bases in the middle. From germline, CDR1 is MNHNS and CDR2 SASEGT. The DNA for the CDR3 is TGTGCCAGCAGCCCCGGGACTGCTAGGTACGAGCAGTACTTC. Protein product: CASSPGTARYEQYF.

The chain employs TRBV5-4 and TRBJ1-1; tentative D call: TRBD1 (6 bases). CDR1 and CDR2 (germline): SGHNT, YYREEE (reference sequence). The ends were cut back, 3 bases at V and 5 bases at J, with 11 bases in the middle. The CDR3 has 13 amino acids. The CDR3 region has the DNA TGTGCCAGCAGCTCCAGACAGGCAACTGAAGCTTTCTTT. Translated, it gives CASSSRQATEAFF.

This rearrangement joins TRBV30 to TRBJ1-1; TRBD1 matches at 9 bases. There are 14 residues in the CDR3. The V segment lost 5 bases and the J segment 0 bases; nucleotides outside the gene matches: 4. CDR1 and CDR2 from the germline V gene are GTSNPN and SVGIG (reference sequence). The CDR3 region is CAWVQGAVNTEAFF. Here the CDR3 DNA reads TGTGCCTGGGTACAGGGGGCGGTGAACACTGAAGCTTTCTTT.

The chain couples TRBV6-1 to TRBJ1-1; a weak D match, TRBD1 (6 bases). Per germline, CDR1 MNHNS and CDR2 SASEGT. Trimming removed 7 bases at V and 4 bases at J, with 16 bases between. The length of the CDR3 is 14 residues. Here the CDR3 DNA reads TGTGCCAGCAAAACAGGGCTCTACCCCACTGAAGCTTTCTTT. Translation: CASKTGLYPTEAFF.